The 11 T cell receptor beta chains below were found in one sample sequenced in a study of CD8 T cells in ankylosing spondylitis. Each CDR3 protein gets one entry after TCRdb re-called the 5' RACE reads with MiXCR. Here the sample spans about 130,000 distinct CDR3 sequences, roughly 9% being singletons. What was sequenced was blood, either unsorted or a sorted T cell fraction (not recorded which). Receptor source: a male donor with ankylosing spondylitis or in good health (not recorded which).

This clonotype was observed a few times. The V and J genes are TRBV28 and TRBJ2-6, with TRBD1 matching 7 bases. The J segment lost 0 bases and the V segment lost 7 bases, leaving 9 bases of the junction unmatched. The CDR3 is 17 amino acids. The germline gives CDR1 MDHEN, CDR2 SYDVKM. The CDR3 here is CASKRTGLRSGANVLTF. The DNA for the CDR3 is TGTGCCAGCAAGAGGACAGGCTTACGCTCTGGGGCCAACGTCCTGACTTTC.

CDR3 in amino acids: CSVEGTSGIGTDTQYF. The CDR3, as DNA: TGCAGCGTTGAAGGGACTAGCGGGATCGGCACAGATACGCAGTATTTT. V and J are TRBV29-1 and TRBJ2-3; 12 bases align to TRBD2. The length of the CDR3 is 16 residues. With 1 base clipped from V and 1 base from J, the junction kept 3 bases outside the gene matches. Germline CDR1 SQVTM, CDR2 ANQGSEA.

This clonotype has at least ten counts. Mismatch with germline at one junction end may stem from a read error. The J gene is TRBJ1-2, the V gene TRBV27, with a tentative D call TRBD1 (5 bases). Germline-derived CDR1 and CDR2 are MNHEY and SMNVEV (reference sequence). The CDR3 is made up of 15 amino acids. The CDR3 sequence is CASSGRDGANYVYTF. DNA of the CDR3: TGTGCCAGCTCTGGGAGGGACGGAGCTAACTATGTCTACACCTTC.

This clonotype was picked up many times. V gene TRBV7-6 combines with J gene TRBJ2-3, with unresolved D. The V and J ends lost 5 bases and 4 bases respectively, with 13 bases between them. The CDR3 spans 14 residues. Germline V gene data show CDR1 as SGHVS and CDR2 as FNYEAQ. Here the CDR3 reads CASSVTRAADTQYF. The CDR3 DNA is TGTGCCAGCAGCGTGACAAGGGCGGCAGATACGCAGTATTTT.

This clonotype was seen repeatedly, ten times or more. This chain joins TRBV4-3 and TRBJ2-6; the D is unclear. Germline loops: CDR1 LGHNA, CDR2 YSLEER. The CDR3 consists of 17 residues. Trimming took off 0 bases at V and 0 bases at J, with 9 bases between the two ends. This CDR3 is CASSQDRLLSGANVLTF. CDR3 sequence (DNA): TGCGCCAGCAGCCAAGATAGGTTACTCTCTGGGGCCAACGTCCTGACTTTC.

A few counts support this clonotype. The chain combines TRBV30 with TRBJ2-7; D is tentatively TRBD1 or TRBD2 (5 bases each). V was trimmed by 2 bases and J by 6 bases, leaving 23 bases between them. Germline values: CDR1 GTSNPN, CDR2 SVGIG (reference sequence). This CDR3 is built from 16 residues. The CDR3 region is CAWSSEESGPWGEQYF. CDR3 in DNA: TGTGCCTGGAGTTCAGAGGAGTCGGGGCCCTGGGGCGAGCAGTACTTC.

The V gene is TRBV20-1, the J gene TRBJ2-7; TRBD2 matches 9 bases. Germline V lookup: CDR1 DFQATT, CDR2 SNEGSKA (reference sequence). The CDR3 contains 16 residues. V lost 1 base, J lost 3 bases, and 10 bases stayed unmatched. DNA for the CDR3: TGCAGTGCTAGAGTGCGGGAGGGAATGCCCGGCTACGAGCAGTACTTC. Translating it yields CSARVREGMPGYEQYF.

The chain joins TRBV20-1 to TRBJ2-7; D tentatively fits TRBD1 or TRBD2 (6 bases each). The CDR3 has 14 amino acids. Per the germline V gene, CDR1 is DFQATT and CDR2 is SNEGSKA (reference sequence). V lost 1 base to trimming and J lost 0 bases, with 10 bases between them. CDR3 sequence reads: CSARGGAVSYEQYF. In nucleotides, the CDR3 is TGCAGTGCTAGAGGGGGGGCCGTCTCCTACGAGCAGTACTTC.

This clonotype was recorded many times. The gene calls are TRBV6-5 and TRBJ2-3; 9 bases match TRBD2. The germline V gene encodes CDR1 MNHEY and CDR2 SVGAGI. The J segment lost 3 bases and the V segment lost 2 bases, leaving 3 bases of the junction unmatched. The CDR3 is 15 residues long. The CDR3: CASSYQAGGTDTQYF. The CDR3 DNA reads as TGTGCCAGCAGTTACCAAGCGGGAGGTACAGATACGCAGTATTTT.

This clonotype was recorded many times. The chain links TRBV6-1 to TRBJ2-7, with 12 bases matching TRBD2. After removal of 6 bases from V and 0 bases from J, the junction contained 6 bases not matched to a gene. There are 16 residues in the CDR3. Looked up from germline, CDR1 is MNHNS and CDR2 is SASEGT. The CDR3 DNA is TGTGCCAGCAGGAGGGGACTAGCGGGTATCTCCTACGAGCAGTACTTC. Protein product: CASRRGLAGISYEQYF.

This clonotype was seen ten or more times. The junction differs from germline at one of its ends, possibly a read error. The chain uses TRBV3-1 and TRBJ2-5; D unresolved. This CDR3 is 15 amino acids long. CDR1 and CDR2 (germline): LGHDT, YNNKEL (reference sequence). CDR3 region: CASSQDVLNGGGINF. The CDR3 DNA sequence: TGTGCCAGCAGCCAAGATGTTTTGAATGGTGGCGGAATCAATTTC.